This entry lists 10 T cell receptor beta chains sequenced from one sample in a study of T cell responses to AZD1222 COVID-19 vaccine. TCRdb's table, derived via immunoSEQ multiplex PCR, lists solely in-frame clones and lacks some. This sample has some 150,000 clones, with almost 95% found just once. The material sequenced was peripheral blood, taken 28 days after the second AZD1222 dose. All receptors come from an adult who received the AZD1222 COVID-19 vaccine.

CDR3 sequence reads: CAWSNLDRNTEAFF. The CDR3, as DNA: TGTGCCTGGAGTAATTTAGACAGGAACACTGAAGCTTTCTTT. The chain joins TRBV30 to TRBJ1-1, with D maybe TRBD1 (5 bases). The germline V gene encodes CDR1 GTSNPN and CDR2 SVGIG (reference sequence). CDR3 length: 14 residues. The V end was cut by 2 bases, the J end by 1 base, with 11 bases between.

This sequence joins TRBV5-3 and TRBJ2-7, with D possibly TRBD2 on 5 matching bases. TRBV5-3 is classed as an ORF, of uncertain function. The CDR3 runs to 18 residues. Trimming shortened V by 2 bases and J by 0 bases, and 21 bases separated the two germline ends. CDR3 sequence reads: CARSFTIFRGKPSYEQYF. CDR3 bases: TGTGCCAGAAGCTTTACCATCTTTCGGGGTAAGCCCTCCTACGAGCAGTACTTC.

The chain combines TRBV3-1 (or the pseudogene TRBV3-2) with TRBJ1-2, with D perhaps TRBD1 (5 bases). V lost 0 bases, J lost 4 bases, and 12 bases lay in between. CDR1 is LGHDT and CDR2 is YNNKEL in the germline V gene (reference sequence). This CDR3 has 15 amino acids. The CDR3 loop is CASSQDWGSGYGYTF. Here the CDR3 DNA reads TGTGCCAGCAGCCAAGATTGGGGCTCTGGCTATGGCTACACCTTC.

The chain is built from TRBV3-1 (or the pseudogene TRBV3-2) and TRBJ1-5; D is undetermined. The germline CDR1 and CDR2 sequences are LGHDT and YNNKEL (reference sequence). V was trimmed by 5 bases and J by 5 bases, leaving 10 bases between them. This CDR3 contains 13 residues. CDR3 loop: CASSVPHHQPQHF. In DNA form, the CDR3 reads TGTGCCAGCAGCGTGCCGCATCATCAGCCCCAGCATTTT.

This clone showed up just a few times. Distinct nucleotide sequences in the sample also encode this CDR3. The chain is built from TRBV5-1 and TRBJ2-7; a possible D gene is TRBD1 (5 bases). V lost 0 bases, J lost 0 bases, and 10 bases lay in between. This CDR3 has 15 residues. The germline CDR1 and CDR2 sequences are SGHRS and YFSETQ. The CDR3 DNA reads as TGCGCCAGCAGCTTGGAGGGGCTGAGCTCCTACGAGCAGTACTTC. Its protein is CASSLEGLSSYEQYF.

V gene TRBV5-5 combines with J gene TRBJ2-5; D may be TRBD2 (6 bases). This CDR3 spans 15 amino acids. Trimming left V 1 base short and J 1 base short, with 11 bases between. Per germline, CDR1 SGHKS and CDR2 YYEKEE (reference sequence). DNA of the CDR3: TGTGCCAGCAGCTTGCGGGGGTTGATCCAAGAGACCCAGTACTTC. This gives the protein CASSLRGLIQETQYF.

V and J are TRBV11-2 and TRBJ1-2; TRBD1 matches at 9 bases. The CDR3 totals 17 residues. Germline V gene data show CDR1 as SGHAT and CDR2 as FQNNGV. After removal of 0 bases from V and 8 bases from J, the junction contained 13 bases not matched to a gene. The chain's CDR3 is CASSLDVPGTGYRGYTF. CDR3 coding DNA: TGTGCCAGCAGCTTAGATGTCCCCGGGACAGGGTATAGAGGCTACACCTTC.

The CDR3 loop is CASSQRLGEQFF. The CDR3 region has the DNA TGTGCCAGCAGCCAGCGACTAGGTGAGCAGTTCTTC. This chain uses TRBV7-8 with TRBJ2-1; D possibly corresponds to TRBD2 (6 bases). The ends were cut back, 5 bases at V and 9 bases at J, with 11 bases in the middle. CDR3 length: 12 amino acids. Germline lookup yields CDR1 SGHVS and CDR2 FQNEAQ.

Turning to this clone: This same CDR3 is encoded by further DNA sequences in the sample. The chain uses TRBV3-1 (or the pseudogene TRBV3-2) and TRBJ2-3; D is unresolved. The germline V and J ends were trimmed by 4 bases and 2 bases, with 7 bases remaining between them. The CDR3 is 13 residues long. Per germline, CDR1 LGHDT and CDR2 YNNKEL (reference sequence). The CDR3 DNA reads TGTGCCAGCAGCCCCGGGCCCACAGATACGCAGTATTTT. It is translated as CASSPGPTDTQYF.

This rearrangement joins TRBV6-5 to TRBJ2-3, with D unclear. The CDR3 contains 15 residues. V shed 0 bases and J shed 0 bases, with 7 bases lying between them. Germline CDR1 is MNHEY and CDR2 is SVGAGI. CDR3 bases: TGTGCCAGCAGTTACTCGTCTAGTAGCACAGATACGCAGTATTTT. Protein sequence: CASSYSSSSTDTQYF.